This T cell receptor (beta chain) was retrieved from a study of T cell repertoires in ileal Crohn's disease. As for time point: proximal margin of the surgical specimen (macroscopically non-inflamed). Only a few counts were recorded for this clone. Trimming removed 10 bases from V and 4 bases from J, with 14 bases in between. The CDR3 spans 12 residues. Germline V gene sequence: CDR1 MNHNS, CDR2 SASEGT. The assay was immunoSEQ multiplex PCR, and TCRdb's table has in-frame clones only and misses some. The sample shows 7,000 or so clones, roughly 74% of them seen only once. This chain links TRBV6-1 with TRBJ2-7; D is perhaps TRBD2 (5 bases). The TCR originated in an adult with Crohn's disease. Sequencing was performed on ileal tissue. This CDR3 is CAKNSALYEQYF. CDR3 DNA sequence: TGTGCCAAGAATAGCGCCCTGTACGAGCAGTACTTC.